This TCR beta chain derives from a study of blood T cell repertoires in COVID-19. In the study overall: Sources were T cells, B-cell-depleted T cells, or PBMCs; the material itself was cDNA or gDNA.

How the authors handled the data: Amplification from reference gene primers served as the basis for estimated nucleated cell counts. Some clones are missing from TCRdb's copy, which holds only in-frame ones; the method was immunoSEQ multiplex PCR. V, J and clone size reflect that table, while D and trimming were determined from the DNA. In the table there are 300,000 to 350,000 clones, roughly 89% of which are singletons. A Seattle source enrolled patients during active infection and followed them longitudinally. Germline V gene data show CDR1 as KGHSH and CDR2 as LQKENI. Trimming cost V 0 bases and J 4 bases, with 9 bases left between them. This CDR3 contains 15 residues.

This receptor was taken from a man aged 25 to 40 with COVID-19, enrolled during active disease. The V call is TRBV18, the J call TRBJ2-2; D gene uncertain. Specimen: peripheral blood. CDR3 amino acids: CASSPPLFGTGELFF. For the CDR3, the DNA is TGTGCCAGCTCACCACCTCTATTTGGCACCGGGGAGCTGTTTTTT.